This T cell receptor beta chain was recovered during a study of tumor-infiltrating lymphocytes in primary liver carcinoma. As for the study in general: Lesions, classed as T1-T3 N0M0, spanned 4.2 to 10 cm across. Each of the samples returned roughly 3.5 to 7.5 million productive TCRbeta reads (a yield similar across tissue types).

General study results and limits: Tumor top-250-clone fractions significantly exceeded those of blood (p = 0.039). Tumor-blood pairs (like tumor-adjacent pairs) overlapped less than tumor region pairs did.

As regards this clonotype: As yet, its antigen is unknown. At one end, the junction sequence differs from germline, possibly due to a read error.

CDR3 size: 14 residues. Germline CDR1 and CDR2: SGHNT and YYREEE (reference sequence). Scientists recovered RNA and DNA together from around 20-30 mg of unsorted bulk tissue. The investigators made TCR beta cDNA from 400 to 500 ng total RNA, using a constant-region primer. Each TCR beta library was derived from three nested multiplex PCR rounds that employed slightly modified ARM-PCR. TRBV1-TRBV30 forward primers paired with a C-beta reverse primer drove the first two PCR rounds, ten to eleven cycles each. TCRdb used MiXCR to reprocess the multiplex PCR reads, holding one entry per CDR3 protein. The repertoire holds roughly 80,000 distinct CDR3 sequences, 69% seen once, with 26% in the top ten.

The receptor's source is a man in his forties with primary liver carcinoma and hepatitis B virus infection. This rearrangement joins TRBV5-4 to TRBJ2-7; either TRBD1 or TRBD2 may fit D (5 bases each). Sequencing used tumor-adjacent normal liver tissue. In DNA form, the CDR3 reads TGTGCCAGCAGCTTGCAGGTTGGGACCTACGAGCACTACTTC. Translating it yields CASSLQVGTYEHYF.